This T cell receptor (beta chain) stems from a study of blood T cell repertoires in COVID-19. Study details: Sources were T cells, B-cell-depleted T cells, or PBMCs; the material itself was cDNA or gDNA.

Libraries were prepared by immunoSEQ multiplex PCR; TCRdb keeps only in-frame clonotypes and omits some of them. The sample includes 180,000 or so clones, about 85% of them seen just once. The CDR3 contains 14 residues. Looked up from germline, CDR1 is MNHEY and CDR2 is SVGAGI. V lost 8 bases, J lost 6 bases, and 17 bases lay in between. The rearrangement links TRBV6-5 to TRBJ1-5; D is unclear. Sequenced input: peripheral blood. This TCR came from a man between 18 and 29 years old with acute or convalescent COVID-19. The CDR3: CASAVARPGQPQHF. The CDR3 DNA is TGTGCCAGCGCCGTTGCCCGACCAGGTCAGCCCCAGCATTTT.